This T cell receptor (beta chain) was sequenced in a study of Japanese encephalitis immunity and Zika vaccine responses (dated by TCRdb to about 2021). General notes on the study: The included participants were given three 5.0 ug doses of alum-adjuvanted ZPIV at weeks 0, 4 and 28. ZIKV peptides were 15-mers overlapping by 11 residues, selected for NetMHCpan/NetMHCII-predicted epitopes with affinity below 50 nM. One dose of YFV vaccine (YF-VAX) was administered before ZPIV to about 12 participants, and eight or nine participants were flavivirus-naive. TCR repertoires from three flavivirus-naive individuals were additionally analyzed at weeks 2, 6 and 52 after the start of ZPIV vaccination. For stimulation, either ZIKV structural-protein peptide pools divided into flavivirus-conserved and non-conserved sets were used, or JEV or YFV peptides matching the pre-vaccination. The study asked whether earlier vaccination against Japanese encephalitis virus (JEV) or yellow fever virus (YFV) shaped CD4 T cell responses to the Zika vaccine. For TCR sequencing, several representative participants were chosen from each pre-vaccination group, with samples at week 0 (after pre-vaccination, before ZPIV) and week 52. Two to three months ahead of the first ZPIV dose, more than ten participants were given JEV vaccine (IXIARO) as a two-dose regimen with the doses 28 days apart.

As a fraction of the sample, this clonotype is medium-sized (0.01 to 0.1%). No base quality values were provided; no much bigger clone lies one nucleotide off. Reading the germline V gene gives CDR1 SGHAT and CDR2 FQNNGV. Trimming takes 4 bases from V and 3 bases from J, and the germline ends sit 10 bases apart. Inclusive of the bounding cysteine and phenylalanine, the CDR3 is 14 residues long. Only the CDR3 DNA is retained, 42 bases long and in frame from the first base. After labeling with CellTrace CFSE, PBMCs were cultured for under seven days in RPMI containing about 8% human serum along with peptide pools, each at around 1 ug/mL. Unfixed proliferating CD4 T cells were sorted on a BD FACSAria as live CD56-CD19-CD16-CD3+CD4+ CFSE-low cells. Enrolled adults were healthy and were found to be seronegative for ZIKV, JEV, YFV, DENV and WNV by microneutralization screening. The samples were drawn from a phase 1 trial of an alum-adjuvanted Zika purified-inactivated virus (ZPIV) vaccine that was randomized, double-blinded and placebo-controlled. Peripheral blood mononuclear cells were isolated using a standard procedure and then kept frozen in liquid nitrogen until they were used.

Paper-wide results and their limitations: The samples grouped by participant and showed no similarity across individuals, which suggests that no public TCRs were detected. The individual peptides behind the cross-reactive responses were not identified because limits on sample size made peptide-pool deconvolution impossible. Only a few individuals showed CD8 T cell responses to ZIKV peptide pools, and those responses were very low in magnitude. After ZPIV, repertoire richness of CD4 T cells responding to conserved ZIKV epitopes significantly decreased in JEV-pre-vaccinated donors. The analysis covered only a subset of trial participants who had three doses and adequate samples, rather than the whole vaccinated cohort. Repertoire similarity across time-points and stimulations was higher in JEV-pre-vaccinated donors than in YFV-pre-vaccinated donors, indicating more clonotypes shared between ZIKV and JEV stimulation.

The library was made by 5' RACE. Before sequencing, TCRbeta libraries were pooled in proportion to the sorted cell numbers of each library. Total RNA was extracted from the sorted cells with RNAzol RT, and cDNA was synthesized using an oligo(dT) primer and a template-switching oligo. The TCRbeta V-CDR3-J region was PCR-amplified with Kapa HiFi using a SMARTer oligo primer and a TCRbeta constant-region primer. Illumina adaptors and sample-specific index barcodes were added in a second PCR, with HighPrep bead cleanup and a Bioanalyzer check confirming a band of roughly 650 bp. Libraries were sequenced on an Illumina MiSeq with 2x151 bp paired-end reads. Per the authors' processing: An in-house Java program demultiplexed the reads, and MiXCR assigned TCRbeta annotations and counted clonotypes. To assess repertoire overlap, Morisita-Horn indices from the R package vegan were used, along with UPGMA clustering and Circos plots of recurring clonotypes. Shannon diversity and richness were normalized to the highest possible value given the input cell numbers, yielding values from 0 to 1. MUSCLE was used to align CDR3beta sequences, SeqinR to compute distances, and R to plot multidimensional scaling. TCRdb trimmed the raw reads at Q25, called clones with MiXCR and kept productive beta chains. Each record represents a unique CDR3 protein, reported with the most common genes and DNA among its rows. The V and J calls and clone size come from TCRdb's table, not from the authors' own analysis. This sample holds about 190 distinct CDR3 sequences; under 4.5% were observed only once. The top ten hold around half of the sample.

The chain couples TRBV11-2 to TRBJ1-3, with the D gene uncertain. This clonotype was obtained from an adult man who received an inactivated Zika virus vaccine. The sample was antigen-activated CD4+ T cells from blood, cultured, taken during a Zika inactivated vaccine study. The nucleotide sequence is TGTGCCAGCAGCTCTTCAGTCTATGGAAACACCATATATTTT. This translates into CASSSSVYGNTIYF.